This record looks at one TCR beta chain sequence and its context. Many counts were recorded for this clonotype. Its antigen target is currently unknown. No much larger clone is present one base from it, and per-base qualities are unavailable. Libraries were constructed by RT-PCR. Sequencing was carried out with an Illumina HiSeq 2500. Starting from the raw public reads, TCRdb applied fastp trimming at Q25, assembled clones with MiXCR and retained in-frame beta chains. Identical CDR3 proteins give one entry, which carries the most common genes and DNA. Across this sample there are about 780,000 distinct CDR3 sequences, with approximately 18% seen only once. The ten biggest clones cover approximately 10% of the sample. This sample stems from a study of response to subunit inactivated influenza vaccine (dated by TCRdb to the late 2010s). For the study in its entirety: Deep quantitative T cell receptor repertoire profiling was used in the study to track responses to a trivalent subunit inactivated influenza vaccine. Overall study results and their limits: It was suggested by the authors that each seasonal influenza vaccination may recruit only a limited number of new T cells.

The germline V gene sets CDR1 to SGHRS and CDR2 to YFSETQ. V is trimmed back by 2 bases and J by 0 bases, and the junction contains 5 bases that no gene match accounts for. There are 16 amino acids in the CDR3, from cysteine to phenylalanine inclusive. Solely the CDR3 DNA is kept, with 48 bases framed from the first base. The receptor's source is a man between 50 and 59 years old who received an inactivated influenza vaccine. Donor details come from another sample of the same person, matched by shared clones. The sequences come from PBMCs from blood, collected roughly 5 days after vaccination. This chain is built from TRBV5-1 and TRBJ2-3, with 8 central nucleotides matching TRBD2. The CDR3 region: CASSFAGRASTDTQYF. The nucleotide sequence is TGCGCCAGCAGCTTTGCCGGGAGGGCGAGCACAGATACGCAGTATTTT. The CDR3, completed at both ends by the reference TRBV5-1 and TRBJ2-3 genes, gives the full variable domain KAGVTQTPRYLIKTRGQQVTLSCSPISGHRSVSWYQQTPGQGLQFLFEYFSETQRNKGNFPGRFSGRQFSNSRSEMNVSTLELGDSALYLCASSFAGRASTDTQYFGPGTRLTVL.